The clone carrying this TCR beta chain was seen only a few times. The antigen remains unidentified. A template switching step contributed a universal primer site, while unique molecular identifiers were present in the cDNA. TCRdb re-called the 5' RACE reads through MiXCR, storing one row per CDR3 protein. This sample carries 420,000 or so distinct CDR3 sequences, approximately 18% of them seen once, and the ten largest clones take roughly an eighth. This sample was taken from a study of identical twins. Study-wide points: Out-of-frame beta sequences exhibited a weaker degree of excess twin sharing. Modeled out-of-frame TCR alpha sharing in monozygotic twins fell below observed levels.

The sequenced sample consisted of naive T cells sorted from blood. This TCR was sampled from a middle-aged man in good health.

The CDR3 DNA reads as TGTGCCAGCAGCCAAGATTACAGCACCTCTGGGGCCAACGTCCTGACTTTC. Residues: CASSQDYSTSGANVLTF. The chain combines TRBV4-2 with TRBJ2-6; D remains ambiguous. The CDR3 runs 17 residues. With 0 bases removed from V and 0 bases from J, the gap between germline ends came to 9 bases. CDR1 is LGHNA and CDR2 is YNFKEQ in the germline V gene.